The rows below give T cell receptor beta chains drawn from one sample of a study of vaccination and CD4 T cells after COVID-19. TCRdb re-called the PCR reads through MiXCR, storing one row per CDR3 protein. Of about 18,000 distinct CDR3 sequences listed, 55% to 65% are singletons. The source was CD4+ T cells from blood, collected before SARS-CoV-2 vaccination. These receptors were obtained from a human donor who had recovered from COVID-19. Both conserved end residues are trimmed from each CDR3.

j_gene	len	v_gene	CDR3aa
TRBJ2-5	12	TRBV28	ASSLTSVQETQY
TRBJ1-2	13	TRBV6-2/TRBV6-3	ASSQAGTWDYGYT
TRBJ2-3	15	TRBV4-1	ASSQDTAQGGTDTQY
TRBJ2-2	12	TRBV28	ASSLLSGTGELF
TRBJ2-7	12	TRBV2	ASSVETGSYEQY
TRBJ1-5	10	TRBV7-2	ASSFTDQPQH
TRBJ2-3	13	TRBV7-9	ASSFGLASTDTQY
TRBJ1-2	11	TRBV7-2	ASSGALSYGYT
TRBJ2-1	11	TRBV20-1	SARTSLYNEQF
TRBJ2-2	12	TRBV20-1	SAREGSGTGELF
TRBJ2-3	13	TRBV7-9	ASSLVGAGEDTQY
TRBJ2-3	12	TRBV6-1	ASRRTSATDTQY
TRBJ1-5	15	TRBV28	ASIQGRMGYKDQPQH
TRBJ1-2	11	TRBV19	ASSSDRGDGYT
TRBJ1-2	14	TRBV7-2	ASSFSVQGARDGYT
TRBJ1-5	12	TRBV19	ASRRTGLVEPQH
TRBJ1-4	15	TRBV6-1	ASSELLRGAVGEKLF
TRBJ1-2	18	TRBV27	ASREGQGWLGRIYNYGYT
TRBJ1-3	13	TRBV20-1	SARDISPDGNTIY
TRBJ1-5	10	TRBV6-2/TRBV6-3	ASSYAGQPQH
TRBJ1-1	11	TRBV27	ASRGSMNTEAF
TRBJ1-5	10	TRBV6-1	ASVWGNQPQH
TRBJ1-5	12	TRBV5-8	ASSLVASNQPQH
TRBJ2-3	16	TRBV15	ATSRGGTRAGGRDTQY
TRBJ1-2	10	TRBV28	ASRPTPGRPS
TRBJ1-2	10	TRBV5-6	ASSFSGHGYT
TRBJ1-1	13	TRBV12-3/TRBV12-4	ASSLFSGGNTEAF
TRBJ1-1	12	TRBV20-1	SARPLQGYTEAF
TRBJ1-6	13	TRBV27	ASTTQGQHNSPLH
TRBJ1-6	13	TRBV2	ASSDRTANNSPLH
TRBJ1-2	11	TRBV7-9	ASSFQGNYGYT
TRBJ2-2	13	TRBV11-2	ASQRGPHNTGELF
TRBJ2-7	12	TRBV6-2/TRBV6-3	ASSPEDTSYEQY
TRBJ2-7	13	TRBV6-1	ASSDGSGEAYEQY
TRBJ2-1	13	TRBV28	ASRTGPGGRSEQF
TRBJ2-1	12	TRBV6-2/TRBV6-3	ASSPRLADNEQF
TRBJ2-1	12	TRBV7-3	ASSALSGYNEQF
TRBJ1-3	15	TRBV24-1	ATSAQPPGGTGNTIY
TRBJ1-5	12	TRBV6-1	ASSYSTGGQPQH
TRBJ2-3	13	TRBV7-3	ASSPFAGSTDTQY
TRBJ1-1	14	TRBV21-1	ASSKEEVREVTEAF
TRBJ2-6	12	TRBV20-1	SARGFRRSNVLT
TRBJ2-7	9	TRBV7-8	ASSENYEQY
TRBJ1-5	10	TRBV20-1	SARWTNQPQH
TRBJ2-7	12	TRBV20-1	SAPNRDSTYEQY
TRBJ1-5	11	TRBV2	ASRDRGYQPQH
TRBJ2-7	9	TRBV2	ASSVFYEQY
TRBJ2-3	14	TRBV24-1	ATSASSGRFGDTQY